This T cell receptor beta chain appears in the sequencing data of a study of CD8 T cells in Susac syndrome. Overall study results and limits: As acknowledged by the study, its TCR sequencing and HLA analysis included a relatively small number of individuals. CD8+ clones in Susac expanded most in TEMRA cells and active patients.

Germline-derived CDR1 and CDR2 are SGHDT and YYEEEE. Between the trimmed V and J ends, which lost 4 bases and 0 bases, there was a span of 14 bases. This CDR3 comprises 15 residues. It was with random hexamers that 0.5 to 1 ug RNA was reverse transcribed. The CDR3 of TCR beta was amplified by immunoSEQ multiplex PCR across 54 Vbeta and 13 Jbeta. Each CDR3 protein is one row after TCRdb ran MiXCR on the immunoSEQ multiplex PCR reads. Of some 50,000 distinct CDR3 sequences listed, about 95% are singletons. Only one count was recorded for this clonotype. Its matching antigen is unknown. The T cells that were sequenced for TCR beta were CD8+ and CD4+ cells from blood.

The sample was CD8+ T cells from PBMCs. This sequence was found in a human donor with Susac syndrome. V and J are TRBV5-6 and TRBJ2-7; either TRBD1 or TRBD2 may fit D (6 bases each). Here the CDR3 reads CASSAGTWGSYEQYF. DNA of the CDR3: TGTGCCAGCAGCGCGGGGACATGGGGCTCCTACGAGCAGTACTTC.